The 13 T cell receptor beta chains below were found in one sample sequenced in a study of T-cell reconstitution after alpha-beta-depleted transplantation in children. Unique molecular identifiers tagged the TCRbeta library. A single record per CDR3 protein comes from TCRdb applying MiXCR to the PCR reads. The profile covers about 240,000 distinct CDR3 sequences, with 9.5% to 15% appearing a single time and over 2.5% taken by the ten largest. The sample here was PBMCs from the stem cell graft donor, taken from the stem cell graft. The receptors stem from a human donor who donated a stem cell graft to a child with acute lymphoblastic leukemia.

The table lists this clonotype with many counts. V is TRBV9 and J is TRBJ1-6; 8 bases align to TRBD1. V lost 2 bases, J lost 5 bases, and 3 bases stayed unmatched. Germline-derived CDR1 and CDR2 are SGDLS and YYNGEE. The CDR3 sequence is 15 residues long. The CDR3 DNA sequence: TGTGCCAGCAGCGTTGGACAGGGTAATAATTCACCCCTCCACTTT. Its translation: CASSVGQGNNSPLHF.

The sample holds a few counts of this clonotype. The chain joins TRBV7-2 to TRBJ2-2; 7 bases line up with TRBD2. There are 15 residues in the CDR3. Germline lookup yields CDR1 SGHTA and CDR2 FQGNSA. J gave up 6 bases and V 3 bases, and 7 bases lay outside the gene matches. CDR3 DNA: TGTGCCAGCAGCTTCGGACTAGATAGTGCCGGGGAGCTGTTTTTT. This sequence encodes CASSFGLDSAGELFF.

This clonotype was counted only a few times. V is TRBV30 and J is TRBJ1-5, with D perhaps matching TRBD1 (5 bases). The germline V gene has CDR1 GTSNPN and CDR2 SVGIG (reference sequence). The germline V and J ends were trimmed by 0 bases and 7 bases, with 16 bases remaining between them. The CDR3 is 15 residues long. The CDR3 region is CAWSVGTQRRQPQHF. In DNA, the CDR3 is TGTGCCTGGAGTGTAGGGACTCAAAGAAGGCAGCCCCAGCATTTT. Full variable domain (outside the CDR3, taken from reference TRBV30 and TRBJ1-5): SQTIHQWPATLVQPVGSPLSLECTVEGTSNPNLYWYRQAAGRGLQLLFYSVGIGQISSEVPQNLSASRPQDRQFILSSKKLLLSDSGFYLCAWSVGTQRRQPQHFGDGTRLSIL.

There are many counts of this clonotype. The chain couples TRBV13 to TRBJ2-1; 8 bases fit TRBD2. The CDR3 is 17 amino acids. CDR1 PRHDT and CDR2 FYEKMQ come from the germline V gene (reference sequence). After removal of 7 bases from V and 2 bases from J, the junction contained 13 bases not matched to a gene. The DNA of the CDR3 is TGTGCCAGCACCGAGACGGCCGCGGGAGGTCCCTACAATGAGCAGTTCTTC. Residues: CASTETAAGGPYNEQFF.

This clonotype came up many times. V usage is TRBV9 and J usage is TRBJ1-2; 7 bases match TRBD1. Germline CDR1 and CDR2: SGDLS and YYNGEE. The CDR3 spans 16 residues. Losses at the gene ends were 0 bases for V and 4 bases for J; bases not matched to a gene: 9. The CDR3 here is CASSVAGTAALYGYTF. CDR3 nucleotide sequence: TGTGCCAGCAGCGTAGCCGGGACAGCCGCCCTCTATGGCTACACCTTC.

This clonotype was picked up many times. The chain recombines TRBV28 with TRBJ2-7; tentative D call: TRBD2 (5 bases). V dropped 6 bases and J dropped 0 bases, with 18 bases sitting between them. The germline gives CDR1 MDHEN, CDR2 SYDVKM. The CDR3 spans 16 residues. The DNA for the CDR3 is TGTGCCAGCAGCCCATCCCAACTAGGGAGCTCCTACGAGCAGTACTTC. This translates into CASSPSQLGSSYEQYF.

This clonotype has ten or more counts. The gene calls are TRBV5-1 and TRBJ1-3; possibly TRBD1 for D (5 bases). Trimming removed 0 bases at V and 2 bases at J, with 6 bases between. CDR1 is SGHRS and CDR2 is YFSETQ in the germline V gene. This CDR3 spans 14 amino acids. The DNA of the CDR3 is TGCGCCAGCAGCTTGGCAGGGCCTGGAAACACCATATATTTT. Its protein product is CASSLAGPGNTIYF.

This clonotype showed up many times. The V gene is TRBV5-1, the J gene TRBJ2-5; 8 nucleotides match TRBD2. The CDR3 spans 14 residues. V shed 4 bases, J shed 5 bases, and the junction held 7 bases outside the gene matches. CDR1 SGHRS and CDR2 YFSETQ come from the germline V gene. Written as DNA, the CDR3 is TGCGCCAGCAGCCCGACTAGCGTCCAGGAGACCCAGTACTTC. It specifies CASSPTSVQETQYF.

This clonotype was detected only a few times. This chain uses TRBV20-1 with TRBJ1-1; D is possibly TRBD1 (5 bases). The V and J ends lost 0 bases and 5 bases respectively, with 16 bases between them. This CDR3 region has 15 residues. Germline CDR1 reads DFQATT; CDR2 reads SNEGSKA (reference sequence). The CDR3 nucleotides read TGCAGTGCTAGAGATTGGGGGGGTGAAAGGACTGAAGCTTTCTTT. This gives the protein CSARDWGGERTEAFF.

There are a few counts of this clonotype. The final CDR3 position lacks the conserved phenylalanine or tryptophan, pointing to a likely read error. Because the CDR3's place on the DNA is in doubt, the DNA is left out and the CDR3 is given as listed by TCRdb. The rearrangement uses TRBV5-6 and TRBJ2-3; the table names TRBD2, a call not compared with the DNA. The germline gives CDR1 SGHDT, CDR2 YYEEEE. The CDR3 numbers 13 amino acids, ends counted. The CDR3 is CASSLGTSGRTLY.

As for this clonotype: Possible read error: a much larger clone is one base away. The CDR3 reads CASSFLEGAGQPQHF. In DNA form, the CDR3 reads TGTGCCAGCAGCTTCCTGGAGGGTGCCGGTCAGCCCCAGCATTTT. This chain connects TRBV5-6 to TRBJ1-5; no reliable D call. Germline V gives CDR1 SGHDT, CDR2 YYEEEE. V lost 2 bases, J lost 6 bases, and 15 bases lay in between. The CDR3 runs 15 residues.

The table lists this clonotype with many counts. The chain couples TRBV27 to TRBJ2-1; TRBD2 might be the D (5 bases). Trimming shortened V by 8 bases and J by 2 bases, and 19 bases separated the two germline ends. Per germline, CDR1 MNHEY and CDR2 SMNVEV (reference sequence). CDR3 length: 16 residues. The CDR3 reads CASDPLGSGTYNEQFF. The CDR3 DNA is TGTGCCAGCGACCCCCTGGGTTCGGGGACCTACAATGAGCAGTTCTTC.

This clonotype was seen at least ten times. The chain joins TRBV5-1 to TRBJ2-7; D possibly corresponds to TRBD1 (6 bases). Trimming took 0 bases from V and 2 from J, leaving 12 bases between them. The germline V gene has CDR1 SGHRS and CDR2 YFSETQ. The CDR3 spans 15 residues. The CDR3 loop reads CASSLGTAGAYEQYF. The DNA for the CDR3 is TGCGCCAGCAGCTTGGGTACGGCAGGGGCCTACGAGCAGTACTTC.